The rows below give T cell receptor beta chains drawn from one sample of a study of response to subunit inactivated influenza vaccine. TCRdb re-analysed the RT-PCR reads in MiXCR, keeping a single row per CDR3 protein. This table holds about 190,000 distinct CDR3 sequences, around 15% found once. This material consisted of CD8+ T cells sorted from PBMCs, taken more than 4 days after vaccination. The receptors here all came from a man aged 45-60 years who received an inactivated influenza vaccine. CDR3s include the opening cysteine and the closing phenylalanine or tryptophan. The D gene is left open where the match is weak. The listing skips clone size in some rows; elsewhere it reads once, few, many or a size class.

j_call	d_call	clone_size	v_call	cdr3_nt	cdr3_aa
TRBJ2-1	.	many	TRBV5-6	TGTGCCAGCAGTGGCGCTAACAATGAGCAGTTCTTC	CASSGANNEQFF
TRBJ2-2	.	.	TRBV21-1	TGTGCCAGCAGCTTGGGAGGGATGGGGGAGGGGAACACCGGGGAGCTGTTTTTT	CASSLGGMGEGNTGELFF
TRBJ2-1	.	few	TRBV7-6	TGTGCCAGCAGCTTAAGTGGTAGTTACAATGAGCAGTTCTTC	CASSLSGSYNEQFF
TRBJ1-1	.	.	TRBV25-1	TGTGCCAGCAGTTCAGGGGCGGACACTGAAGCTTTCTTT	CASSSGADTEAFF
TRBJ2-7	.	many	TRBV9	TGTGCCAGCAGCGTAGACGGGAGCTCCTACGAGCAGTACTTC	CASSVDGSSYEQYF
TRBJ2-1	TRBD2	few	TRBV28	TGTGCCAGCAGTCCTCTGGGTAGCGGGAGCTCCTACAATGAGCAGTTCTTC	CASSPLGSGSSYNEQFF
TRBJ2-5	TRBD2	few	TRBV12-3/TRBV12-4	TGTGCCAGCAGTTGGACGGGGGGGAGGCAAGAGACCCAGTACTTC	CASSWTGGRQETQYF
TRBJ2-3	TRBD2	.	TRBV11-2	TGTGCCAGCGCAACCCCCCCGGGCGGGGGGGCCCTAGATACGCAGTATTTT	CASATPPGGGALDTQYF
TRBJ2-7	.	.	TRBV7-9	TGTGCCAGCAGCTTATCGACCGGATACGAGCAGTACTTC	CASSLSTGYEQYF
TRBJ1-5	TRBD1	many	TRBV20-1	TGCAGTGCTAAGGTGGACAGGGGGTTAACTTATAGCAATCAGCCCCAGCATTTT	CSAKVDRGLTYSNQPQHF
TRBJ2-1	TRBD2	.	TRBV6-5	TGTGCCAGCAGTTACCTAGTGACTAGCGGGGACTACAATGAGCAGTTCTTC	CASSYLVTSGDYNEQFF
TRBJ2-7	.	few	TRBV6-2/TRBV6-3	TGTGCCAGCAGACACTCCCCCCCGTTACACGGAGAAGGCTACGAGCAGTACTTC	CASRHSPPLHGEGYEQYF
TRBJ2-2	.	few	TRBV10-3	TGTGCCATCAGGACCTTCGGGACGGTGGCGAACACCGGGGAGCTGTTTTTT	CAIRTFGTVANTGELFF
TRBJ2-2	.	few	TRBV12-3/TRBV12-4	TGTGCCAGCAGCCCCGAATTAACCGGGGAGCTGTTTTTT	CASSPELTGELFF
TRBJ2-7	TRBD2	few	TRBV7-9	TGTGCCAGCAGCACCGGGACTAGCGGGGGCACTTACGAGCAGTACTTC	CASSTGTSGGTYEQYF
TRBJ1-2	.	many	TRBV5-6	TGTGCCAGCAGCCCGGGACGAAGCTATGGCTACACCTTC	CASSPGRSYGYTF
TRBJ2-7	.	.	TRBV6-1	TGTGCCAGCAGGAACTTGGGGAACTACGAGCAGTACTTC	CASRNLGNYEQYF
TRBJ1-4	.	.	TRBV15	TGTGCCACTACCCTCGACGGACGCCGTGGGGAAAAACTGTTTTTT	CATTLDGRRGEKLFF
TRBJ2-7	TRBD2	few	TRBV5-1	TGCGCCAGCAGCCCTACTAGCGCATACTCCTACGAGCAGTACTTC	CASSPTSAYSYEQYF
TRBJ2-2	.	.	TRBV28	TGTGCCAGCAGCGTGGGCCACGGGGAGCTGTTTTTT	CASSVGHGELFF
TRBJ1-5	TRBD1	.	TRBV7-8	TGTGCCAGCAGCAGGGGACAGGGGGCGTATAGCAATCAGCCCCAGCATTTT	CASSRGQGAYSNQPQHF
TRBJ1-5	.	.	TRBV19	TGTGCCAGTAGTATAGACGACAGTATGTTATTAAATCAGCCCCAGCATTTT	CASSIDDSMLLNQPQHF
TRBJ2-1	.	.	TRBV6-2/TRBV6-3	TGTGCCAGCAGTTACGATATGGAAACAGTGACTAGCTCCTACAATGAGCAGTTCTTC	CASSYDMETVTSSYNEQFF
TRBJ2-5	.	few	TRBV12-3/TRBV12-4	TGTGCCAGCAGTTTCTTCGGGGGTGGGGAGACCCAGTACTTC	CASSFFGGGETQYF
TRBJ2-5	.	few	TRBV20-1	TGCAGTGCTAGCGCGGAGACCCAGTACTTC	CSASAETQYF
TRBJ1-1	.	many	TRBV28	TGTGCCAGCAGTTTATGGGGCAGGGGAGGTAAAGGCCAAGCTTTCTTT	CASSLWGRGGKGQAFF
TRBJ2-1	.	.	TRBV12-3/TRBV12-4	TGTGCCAGCACCCTGGACGCCTACTCCTACAATGAGCAGTTCTTC	CASTLDAYSYNEQFF
TRBJ1-1	.	few	TRBV2	TGTGCCAGCAGTGAATGGGTGAACACTGAAGCTTTCTTT	CASSEWVNTEAFF
TRBJ2-1	TRBD2	few	TRBV5-6	TGTGCCAGCAGCTTGGGGGGAGGGCCCTTTAATGAGCAGTTCTTC	CASSLGGGPFNEQFF
TRBJ2-2	TRBD2	.	TRBV6-1	TGTGCCAGCAGTCCCCTTGGAAGCGGGGGGCACACCGGGGAGCTGTTTTTT	CASSPLGSGGHTGELFF
TRBJ2-1	TRBD2	many	TRBV7-6	TGTGCCAGCAGCTTAGCGCTAGCGGGGGCCTACAATGAGCAGTTCTTC	CASSLALAGAYNEQFF
TRBJ2-7	.	once	TRBV5-1	TGCGCCACCAGCGAGGGTACAGGCAGGAACCAATACTTC	CATSEGTGRNQYF
TRBJ2-5	.	.	TRBV6-1	TGTGCCAGCAGCATTCTGGGCGGACGGTATCAAGAGACCCAGTACTTC	CASSILGGRYQETQYF
TRBJ2-1	TRBD1	many	TRBV29-1	TGCAGCGTTGTCGGGTCAGGGGGCATACAGTTCTTC	CSVVGSGGIQFF
TRBJ2-6	.	.	TRBV18	TGTGCCAGCTCACCACCTATTGGGGCCAACGTCCTGACTTTC	CASSPPIGANVLTF
TRBJ1-6	.	few	TRBV4-3	TGCGCCAGCAGCCAAGTAAAGTACGGCAGGGTGGGCTCACCCCTCCACTTT	CASSQVKYGRVGSPLHF
TRBJ2-1	TRBD2	few	TRBV29-1	TGCAGCGTTGAAGACGGACGTACGACTAGCGGGGTCTCCTACAATGAGCAGTTCTTC	CSVEDGRTTSGVSYNEQFF
TRBJ2-1	TRBD2	.	TRBV9	TGTGCCAGCAGAGGGACTAGCGGGAATGAGCAGTTCTTC	CASRGTSGNEQFF